The present entry profiles one T cell receptor beta chain with its context. The antigen remains undetermined. This sample is drawn from a study of T cell repertoires in cytomegalovirus infection. Study overall: Selected CMV epitopes included recently identified HLA-C-restricted ones as well as well-studied HLA-B-restricted ones. Signatures in public TCR beta sequences pointed to both CMV infection and matching HLA type. Broader study findings: Cumulated frequencies of public TCR beta families served to identify carriers of CMV plus the relevant HLA. Ex vivo, HLA-C-restricted CMV-specific TCR beta clonotypes prevailed over the rest of the response.

TCRdb re-analysed the reads in MiXCR, keeping a single row per CDR3 protein. The sample lists around 71,000 distinct CDR3 sequences; about 37% were seen once. This clonotype was obtained from a human donor in good health (CMV status not recorded). Some clones in this sample may be carry-over from other donors' samples. The sequencing used CD8+ T cells from cultured PBMCs, collected from culture after CMV antigen stimulation.

For the CDR3, the DNA is TGCGCCAGCAGCTCTCCGCCCGATGAAGCTTTCTTT. Translated: CASSSPPDEAFF. V gene TRBV4-1 combines with J gene TRBJ1-1; D call uncertain. CDR1 and CDR2 from the germline V gene are MGHRA and YSYEKL. The CDR3 sequence is 12 residues long. V was shortened by 5 bases and J by 7 bases, with 11 bases between the two germline ends.